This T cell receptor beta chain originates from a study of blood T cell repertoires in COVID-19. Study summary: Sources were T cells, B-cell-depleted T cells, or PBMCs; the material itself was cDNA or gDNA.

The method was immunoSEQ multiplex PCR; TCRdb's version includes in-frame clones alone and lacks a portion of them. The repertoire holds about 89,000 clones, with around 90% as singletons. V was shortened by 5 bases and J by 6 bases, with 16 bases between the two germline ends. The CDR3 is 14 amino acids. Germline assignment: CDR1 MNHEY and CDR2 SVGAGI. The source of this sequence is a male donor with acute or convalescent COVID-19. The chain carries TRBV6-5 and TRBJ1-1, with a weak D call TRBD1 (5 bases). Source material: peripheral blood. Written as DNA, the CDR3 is TGTGCCAGCAGTACGGACAACGTATTATCTGAAGCTTTCTTT. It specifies CASSTDNVLSEAFF.